Below are 20 T cell receptor beta chains sequenced from a single sample in a study of T cells in Graves' hyperthyroidism and ophthalmopathy (dated by TCRdb to the late 2010s). The receptor library was made with multiplex PCR. The sample was run on an Illumina HiSeq 2000. The TCR beta CDR3 regions were amplified from the RNA transcripts. A first-round RT-PCR of the TCR CDR3 used the HTBI primer set with the Qiagen OneStep RT-PCR kit. Starting from the raw public reads, TCRdb applied fastp trimming at Q25, assembled clones with MiXCR and retained in-frame beta chains. Identical CDR3 protein sequences are pooled into one entry, listed with their most common genes and DNA. The sample data list around 600,000 distinct CDR3 sequences, and 13% to 15% of these were observed just once. Roughly 7.1% of the sample belongs to the ten largest clones. The specimen was blood. The source of these receptors is a woman under 30 with Graves' ophthalmopathy.

This clonotype was picked up many times. The CDR3 DNA sequence: TGTGCCAGCAGTTCAATGGACAGGGGCAGTGGAAACACCATATATTTT. The encoded protein is CASSSMDRGSGNTIYF. The chain recombines TRBV28 with TRBJ1-3; 9 nucleotides align to TRBD1. The CDR3 has 16 amino acids. V dropped 4 bases and J dropped 3; count of bases not matched to a gene: 7. Per the germline V gene, CDR1 is MDHEN and CDR2 is SYDVKM.

This clonotype has ten or more counts. The chain combines TRBV20-1 with TRBJ2-5; the D is unclear. From germline, CDR1 is DFQATT and CDR2 SNEGSKA (reference sequence). The CDR3 is made up of 11 amino acids. Trimming left V 4 bases short and J 4 bases short, with 7 bases between. The CDR3 spells CSAKPRETQYF. CDR3 bases: TGCAGTGCTAAACCCCGAGAGACCCAGTACTTC.

This clonotype was recorded many times. The gene calls are TRBV2 and TRBJ2-3; 9 nucleotides align to TRBD2. Germline CDR1 and CDR2: SNHLY and FYNNEI. V lost 4 bases and J lost 0; bases outside the gene matches: 8. The CDR3 loop spans 17 amino acids. The CDR3 protein is CASSVNSGGTSTDTQYF. The CDR3 DNA is TGTGCCAGCAGTGTGAATAGCGGGGGAACTAGCACAGATACGCAGTATTTT.

This clonotype was found many times. The chain carries TRBV30 and TRBJ2-5; tentatively, D is TRBD2 (5 bases). Germline V gene lookup returns CDR1 GTSNPN and CDR2 SVGIG (reference sequence). This CDR3 spans 13 amino acids. Trimming shortened V by 8 bases and J by 7 bases, and 20 bases separated the two germline ends. The CDR3 DNA reads TGTGCCGGCGAAGAGGGAGTTGCTTGGACCCAGTACTTC. Protein sequence: CAGEEGVAWTQYF.

Many counts were recorded for this clonotype. This chain links TRBV11-2 with TRBJ2-1; 10 bases align to TRBD2. The CDR3 consists of 19 residues. J was trimmed by 4 bases and V by 4 bases; bases with no gene match: 16. Germline CDR1 SGHAT, CDR2 FQNNGV. Written as DNA, the CDR3 is TGTGCCAGCAGCTCCTGGATCCTAGCGGGAGCTTCCCCTTACAATGAGCAGTTCTTC. Encoded protein: CASSSWILAGASPYNEQFF.

This clonotype was detected many times. The chain combines TRBV29-1 with TRBJ1-1; D might be TRBD1 (5 bases). The CDR3 is made up of 12 amino acids. Trimming shortened V by 5 bases and J by 4 bases, and 11 bases separated the two germline ends. From germline, CDR1 is SQVTM and CDR2 ANQGSEA. The CDR3 region is CSVYDQGTEAFF. CDR3 nucleotides: TGCAGCGTTTATGATCAGGGCACTGAAGCTTTCTTT.

This clonotype was seen repeatedly, ten times or more. The chain couples TRBV7-9 to TRBJ2-2; 7 bases line up with TRBD1. With 2 bases clipped from V and 7 bases from J, the junction kept 13 bases outside the gene matches. The CDR3 spans 17 residues. Germline V gene data show CDR1 as SEHNR and CDR2 as FQNEAQ (reference sequence). CDR3 amino acids: CASSLKLTGQVDGELFF. CDR3 nucleotide sequence: TGTGCCAGCAGCTTAAAGCTTACTGGACAGGTAGACGGGGAGCTGTTTTTT.

This clonotype occurred many times. This sequence joins TRBV19 and TRBJ2-3; no reliable D call. With 5 bases removed from V and 0 bases from J, the gap between germline ends came to 18 bases. Germline V gives CDR1 LNHDA, CDR2 SQIVND (reference sequence). The CDR3 is made up of 17 amino acids. As DNA, the CDR3 is TGTGCCAGTAGTCCACTCCTGAGGACCCCTAGCACAGATACGCAGTATTTT. Protein product: CASSPLLRTPSTDTQYF.

The J gene is TRBJ2-7, the V gene TRBV20-1; TRBD1 might be the D (6 bases). This CDR3 contains 13 residues. Deletions cut 5 bases from V and 3 bases from J, with 14 bases between. Per germline, CDR1 DFQATT and CDR2 SNEGSKA (reference sequence). The CDR3 sequence: CSAFTGIFYEQYF. In nucleotides, the CDR3 is TGCAGTGCTTTTACAGGGATTTTCTACGAGCAGTACTTC.

The V gene is TRBV12-3 or TRBV12-4, the J gene TRBJ1-2; TRBD1 aligns across 11 bases. The CDR3 consists of 15 residues. V shed 0 bases and J 8 bases; nucleotides not matched to a gene: 5. CDR3 DNA sequence: TGTGCCAGCAGTTTAGCCGGGACAGGGGGTGGCGGCTACACCTTC. Translating gives CASSLAGTGGGGYTF.

This clonotype showed up many times. CDR3 coding DNA: TGTGCCAGCAGCCCCGGGCGATCTTTGACCACTGAAGCTTTCTTT. Translated: CASSPGRSLTTEAFF. V is TRBV12-3 or TRBV12-4 and J is TRBJ1-1, with D unclear. The CDR3 covers 15 residues. Trimming pared 6 bases from V and 4 bases from J, leaving 18 bases between.

This clonotype was counted at least ten times. The chain uses TRBV30 and TRBJ2-3; 8 nucleotides align to TRBD2. This CDR3 contains 14 residues. Trimming cost V 4 bases and J 1 base; bases outside gene matches: 4. The germline gives CDR1 GTSNPN, CDR2 SVGIG (reference sequence). The DNA of the CDR3 is TGTGCCTGGAATGGGGGACTAGGCACAGATACGCAGTATTTT. Translating gives CAWNGGLGTDTQYF.

This clonotype has ten or more counts. V usage is TRBV7-2 and J usage is TRBJ2-7; 9 positions agree with TRBD1. Germline V CDR1 and CDR2: SGHTA, FQGNSA. The CDR3 is made up of 16 amino acids. The junction had 11 bases not matched to a gene; V was cut back by 5 bases and J by 3 bases. The CDR3: CASSLGQGWGIYEQYF. CDR3 sequence (DNA): TGTGCCAGCAGCCTGGGACAGGGATGGGGCATCTACGAGCAGTACTTC.

This clonotype appeared many times. V and J are TRBV11-2 and TRBJ2-1, with 10 bases identical to TRBD2. V dropped 4 bases and J dropped 8; count of bases not matched to a gene: 8. Per the germline V gene, CDR1 is SGHAT and CDR2 is FQNNGV. The CDR3 length is 15 residues. The CDR3 DNA sequence: TGTGCCAGCAGCTCATTAGCGGGAGGAGTCTATGAGCAGTTCTTC. Translating it yields CASSSLAGGVYEQFF. Filled out from reference TRBV11-2 and TRBJ2-1, the complete variable domain reads EAGVAQSPRYKIIEKRQSVAFWCNPISGHATLYWYQQILGQGPKLLIQFQNNGVVDDSQLPKDRFSAERLKGVDSTLKIQPAKLEDSAVYLCASSSLAGGVYEQFFGPGTRLTVL.

There are many counts of this clonotype. This chain links TRBV6-1 with TRBJ1-3; TRBD1 agrees at 9 bases. The germline V gene encodes CDR1 MNHNS and CDR2 SASEGT. J gave up 0 bases and V 6 bases, and 12 bases lay outside the gene matches. CDR3 length equals 18 residues. The CDR3 here is CASRSGTGIVSSGNTIYF. CDR3 coding DNA: TGTGCCAGCAGATCCGGGACAGGGATCGTGAGCTCTGGAAACACCATATATTTT.

This chain joins TRBV19 and TRBJ2-5, with a weak D call TRBD1 (7 bases). Trimming stripped 3 bases from V and 5 bases from J, with 16 bases between. The CDR3 totals 15 residues. Per germline, CDR1 LNHDA and CDR2 SQIVND (reference sequence). CDR3 coding DNA: TGTGCCAGTAGTATCAGGGGGGACACTCGGGAGACCCAGTACTTC. Translated, it gives CASSIRGDTRETQYF. Together with reference TRBV19 and TRBJ2-5, the CDR3 gives the full variable domain: DGGITQSPKYLFRKEGQNVTLSCEQNLNHDAMYWYRQDPGQGLRLIYYSQIVNDFQKGDIAEGYSVSREKKESFPLTVTSAQKNPTAFYLCASSIRGDTRETQYFGPGTRLLVL.

This clonotype appeared many times. J is TRBJ2-7 and V is TRBV7-2; TRBD2 matches at 8 bases. There are 16 residues in the CDR3. Germline CDR1 reads SGHTA; CDR2 reads FQGNSA. V gave up 6 bases and J gave up 2 bases; unmatched junction bases: 12. Here the CDR3 reads CASSFGGAGKPYEQYF. As DNA, the CDR3 is TGTGCCAGCAGTTTCGGGGGGGCAGGGAAACCCTACGAGCAGTACTTC.

This sequence joins TRBV7-9 and TRBJ2-1, with TRBD2 matching over 11 bases. With V trimmed by 5 bases and J by 6 bases, 6 bases remained unmatched. From germline, CDR1 is SEHNR and CDR2 FQNEAQ (reference sequence). The CDR3 consists of 15 residues. The CDR3 region is CASSEGTSGANEQFF. The CDR3 DNA is TGTGCCAGCAGCGAAGGGACTAGCGGCGCCAATGAGCAGTTCTTC.

This clonotype was counted ten times or more. The CDR3 here is CASSPQGASADTQYF. In nucleotides, the CDR3 is TGTGCCAGCAGTCCCCAGGGGGCAAGCGCAGATACGCAGTATTTT. The J gene is TRBJ2-3, the V gene TRBV12-3 or TRBV12-4, with 8 bases identical to TRBD1. CDR3 length equals 15 residues. V shed 5 bases and J 4 bases; nucleotides not matched to a gene: 8.

A few counts support this clonotype. The rearrangement uses TRBV29-1 and TRBJ2-7; no firm D call. Deletions cut 7 bases from V and 2 bases from J, with 18 bases between. Germline V gene data show CDR1 as SQVTM and CDR2 as ANQGSEA. The CDR3 sequence is 14 residues long. This chain's CDR3 is CSARTPEKAYEQYF. CDR3 DNA sequence: TGCAGCGCCCGAACCCCCGAAAAGGCCTACGAGCAGTACTTC.